These T cell receptor beta chains were read from a single sample in a study of cytomegalovirus exposure and HLA in healthy donors. Profiled with immunoSEQ multiplex PCR; TCRdb holds only in-frame clones, not every one. The table records about 210,000 clones, almost 80% of them present only once. The sample consisted of PBMCs. These receptors were collected from a male donor in good health and CMV-seronegative. CDR3s include the opening cysteine and the closing phenylalanine or tryptophan. A D gene is named only where the DNA matches it firmly. Size is stated for part of the rows, as once, few or many counts, or as a class when the clone is expanded.

>-|TRBJ1-6|few|TRBV18
TGTGCCAGCTCACCGAAACAGGCTCCCCCCTCTTCCCTCCACTTT
CASSPKQAPPSSLHF
>-|TRBJ2-1|-|TRBV7-2
TGTGCCAGCAGCTTAGAGTTCGGCGCGGCCGGTGAGCAGTTCTTC
CASSLEFGAAGEQFF
>TRBD1|TRBJ2-7|-|TRBV28
TGTGCCAGCAGCCTGCCGGGACAGGGGGGCTACGAGCAGTACTTC
CASSLPGQGGYEQYF
>-|TRBJ1-2|-|TRBV19
TGTGCCAGTAGTACCAGACACCTACAGAACTATGGCTACACCTTC
CASSTRHLQNYGYTF
>TRBD2|TRBJ2-7|few|TRBV7-2
TGTGCCAGCAGCTTAGTTGTACTAGCGGGAGTCGACTACGAGCAGTACTTC
CASSLVVLAGVDYEQYF
>-|TRBJ2-7|-|TRBV6-6
TGTGCCAGCAGAGTACTAGCAGGCGGCAACGAGCAGTACTTC
CASRVLAGGNEQYF
>-|TRBJ2-3|-|TRBV5-4
TGTGCCAGCAGCGGAAAGGGGTGGGGCACAGATACGCAGTATTTT
CASSGKGWGTDTQYF
>TRBD1|TRBJ1-1|once|TRBV15
TGTGCCACCAGCAGAGATCGTAGCGACAGGGGCTCGAACACTGAAGCTTTCTTT
CATSRDRSDRGSNTEAFF
>TRBD2|TRBJ2-1|few|TRBV27
TGTGCCAGCAGCCCGGGGGTGAGCGGGAGCTACAATGAGCAGTTCTTC
CASSPGVSGSYNEQFF
>-|TRBJ1-2|-|TRBV6-1
TGTGCCAGCAGTGAAGCAAGAGGAAACTATGGCTACACCTTC
CASSEARGNYGYTF
>TRBD1|TRBJ1-2|-|TRBV5-1
TGCGCCAGCAGCCCGACAGGGACTGATGGCTACACCTTC
CASSPTGTDGYTF
>TRBD2|TRBJ2-7|-|TRBV6-1
TGTGCCAGCCGACGCGCCCAGCGGGGTTCCTACGAGCAGTACTTC
CASRRAQRGSYEQYF
>TRBD2|TRBJ2-5|-|TRBV9
TGTGCCAGCAGCGTAAGTGGACTAGCGGGATGGGGGGCCAGGCAAGAGACCCAGTACTTC
CASSVSGLAGWGARQETQYF
>-|TRBJ2-5|-|TRBV6-1
TGTGCCAGCAGTGGCGGCAGGGCACTTGCCCGGGAGACCCAGTACTTC
CASSGGRALARETQYF
>TRBD1|TRBJ1-6|-|TRBV5-1
TGCGCCAGCAGCGGGGACAGGGGGTCGGGAGAATCACCCCTCCACTTT
CASSGDRGSGESPLHF
>TRBD1|TRBJ2-5|few|TRBV4-2
TGTGCCAGCAGCCAAGCCGGGAAGGGACAGGGGGGAGAGACCCAGTACTTC
CASSQAGKGQGGETQYF
>TRBD1|TRBJ2-7|-|TRBV19
TGTGCCAGTAGTCCAGGGACAGGGAGTTACGAGCAGTACTTC
CASSPGTGSYEQYF
>TRBD1|TRBJ2-3|-|TRBV30
TGTGCCTGGAGTGTACCCAGGGGGATCACAGATACGCAGTATTTT
CAWSVPRGITDTQYF
>-|TRBJ2-7|few|TRBV23-1
TGCGCCAGCAGTCAACCAGGGGTTCCCTCCTACGAGCAGTACTTC
CASSQPGVPSYEQYF
>-|TRBJ2-1|-|TRBV6-5
TGTGCCAGCAGTTACTCGAGGTTTGCTTTTGAGCAGTTCTTC
CASSYSRFAFEQFF
>TRBD1|TRBJ2-3|-|TRBV2
TGTGCCAGCAGCTCTGACAGGGGGCTTGAAGATACGCAGTATTTT
CASSSDRGLEDTQYF
>-|TRBJ1-3|-|TRBV11-2
TGTGCCAGCAGCTTAGAGATCAACCCGAGGGGAAACACCATATATTTT
CASSLEINPRGNTIYF
>TRBD1|TRBJ2-1|-|TRBV27
TGTGCCAGCAGTTCCCGGACAGGGTATGAGCAGTTCTTC
CASSSRTGYEQFF
>TRBD2|TRBJ2-5|-|TRBV4-3
TGCGCCAGCAGCCATCTACCGGGACTAGCGGAAGAGACCCAGTACTTC
CASSHLPGLAEETQYF
>TRBD1|TRBJ1-1|-|TRBV27
TGTGCCAGCAGTTTCCGTCCGGGACAGGGGGCGCGTTTATGGACTGAAGCTTTCTTT
CASSFRPGQGARLWTEAFF
>-|TRBJ1-2|-|TRBV11-2
TGTGCCAGCAGCCCGAGATTCCAGGGGTCGACTAACTATGGCTACACCTTC
CASSPRFQGSTNYGYTF
>TRBD1|TRBJ1-2|-|TRBV18
TGTGCCAGCTCACTAGAACGACAGGGCGGCTATGGCTACACCTTC
CASSLERQGGYGYTF
>-|TRBJ2-7|-|TRBV13
TGTGCCAGCAGCCGACAGGCCTACGAGCAGTACTTC
CASSRQAYEQYF
>TRBD1|TRBJ1-1|-|TRBV19
TGTGCCAGTAGCGCTGTCAGGGGGGCTGAAGCTTTCTTT
CASSAVRGAEAFF
>TRBD1|TRBJ1-5|-|TRBV30
TGTGCCTGGAGTGGGGCCGACAGGGGGCGCGGGTATAGCAATCAGCCCCAGCATTTT
CAWSGADRGRGYSNQPQHF
>-|TRBJ1-5|-|TRBV18
TGTGCCAGCTCAGAATACGGGAACCAGGTTGGTCAGCCCCAGCATTTT
CASSEYGNQVGQPQHF
>-|TRBJ2-7|-|TRBV18
TGTGCCAGCTCACCAACAGGGAGAGACTACGAGCAGTACTTC
CASSPTGRDYEQYF
>-|TRBJ1-5|few|TRBV7-2
TGTGCCAGCAGCTTAAGTCCGGGGGGCAATCAGCCCCAGCATTTT
CASSLSPGGNQPQHF
>TRBD2|TRBJ2-3|few|TRBV10-2
TGCGCCAGCAGTCCCACTAGCGGGAGTTCCACAGATACGCAGTATTTT
CASSPTSGSSTDTQYF
>TRBD1|TRBJ2-1|-|TRBV28
TGTGCCAGCAGTTTTCTTAGGACAGGGAACCACAATGAGCAGTTCTTC
CASSFLRTGNHNEQFF
>TRBD2|TRBJ2-5|-|TRBV30
TGTGGCGGTGGGAGGGAGACGGTTGAGACCCAGTACTTC
CGGGRETVETQYF
>TRBD1|TRBJ1-4|-|TRBV7-2
TGTGCCAGCAGCTTCTGGACAGGGCAGGAAAAACTGTTTTTT
CASSFWTGQEKLFF
>-|TRBJ1-1|-|TRBV28
TGTGCCAGCAGTGTACCGACGGAGGGGATTGACACTGAAGCTTTCTTT
CASSVPTEGIDTEAFF
>-|TRBJ2-2|-|TRBV21-1
TGTGCCAGCAGCAAATGGGACAGGGGGGCGAACACCGGGGAGCTGTTTTTT
CASSKWDRGANTGELFF
>-|TRBJ2-7|-|TRBV5-1
TGCGCCAGCAGCGACCTCGGGACCTACGAGCAGTACTTC
CASSDLGTYEQYF
>TRBD1|TRBJ2-3|few|TRBV7-9
TGTGCCAGCAGCTTGTGGACAGGGAGCACAGATACGCAGTATTTT
CASSLWTGSTDTQYF
>TRBD1|TRBJ2-7|once|TRBV6-5
TGTGCCAGCGTGGGACAGGGACGCGAGCAGTACTTC
CASVGQGREQYF
>TRBD2|TRBJ2-2|once|TRBV10-3
TGTGCCATCAGTGAGCGGGAGGGCCTGGGCGGGGAGCTGTTTTTT
CAISEREGLGGELFF
>TRBD1|TRBJ2-5|-|TRBV5-1
TGCGCCAGCAGCTTACAGGGGGGAGAAGAGACCCAGTACTTC
CASSLQGGEETQYF
>TRBD1|TRBJ2-5|-|TRBV6-6
TGTGCCAGCAGCCGCCAGACAGGGGGAACTTTGCAGACCCAGTACTTC
CASSRQTGGTLQTQYF
>-|TRBJ2-5|-|TRBV6-1
TGTGCCAGCAGTGAAGACACGTGGTCCACCCAGTACTTC
CASSEDTWSTQYF
>-|TRBJ1-1|-|TRBV6-6
TGTGCCAGCAGTTACTCGGGGCTTCACCTAGCTGAAGCTTTCTTT
CASSYSGLHLAEAFF